The 29 T cell receptor beta chains given below trace back to one sample, sequenced in a study of blood T cell repertoires in COVID-19. Using immunoSEQ multiplex PCR, the repertoire was profiled, and TCRdb retains in-frame clones only, with some absent. The data contain a few hundred thousand clones, around 92% of them singletons. Sequenced sample: PBMCs or T cells enriched from blood (not recorded which). The receptor set was obtained from a woman aged 25 to 39 who had recovered from COVID-19.

This clone has a single count. The chain is built from TRBV6-5 and TRBJ1-2, with 9 bases fitting TRBD1. In germline, CDR1 is MNHEY, CDR2 SVGAGI. V dropped 5 bases and J dropped 6; count of bases not matched to a gene: 7. The CDR3 runs to 14 residues. The CDR3 nucleotides read TGTGCCAGCAGTCCAGGACAGGGGTGGAATGGCTACACCTTC. It translates to CASSPGQGWNGYTF.

The chain recombines TRBV30 with TRBJ2-7; TRBD1 is a possible D gene (5 bases). This CDR3 has 13 amino acids. Trimming cost V 6 bases and J 1 base, with 13 bases left between them. CDR1 is GTSNPN and CDR2 is SVGIG in the germline V gene (reference sequence). For the CDR3, the DNA is TGTGCCTGCAGCAGGGCTGCGTCCTACGAGCAGTACTTC. It translates to CACSRAASYEQYF.

This clone appeared once. The rearrangement uses TRBV19 and TRBJ2-3; tentatively, D is TRBD1 (5 bases). In germline, CDR1 is LNHDA, CDR2 SQIVND (reference sequence). This CDR3 is 13 amino acids long. V dropped 1 base and J dropped 6 bases, with 8 bases sitting between them. CDR3 region: CASSIGKGDTQYF. The CDR3 DNA reads as TGTGCCAGTAGTATAGGAAAGGGGGATACGCAGTATTTT.

The rearrangement uses TRBV10-3 and TRBJ2-7; perhaps TRBD2 as D (6 bases). The germline gives CDR1 ENHRY, CDR2 SYGVKD. The V end was cut by 4 bases, the J end by 3 bases, with 13 bases between. The CDR3 runs to 14 residues. CDR3 nucleotide sequence: TGTGCCATCAGTGCCGGGGGTTCGGTCTACGAGCAGTACTTC. Its protein product is CAISAGGSVYEQYF.

The rearrangement links TRBV9 to TRBJ2-7, with 10 bases that match TRBD1. The germline V gene encodes CDR1 SGDLS and CDR2 YYNGEE. The trim removed 5 bases at V and 5 bases at J, leaving 13 bases unmatched. The CDR3 consists of 16 residues. The CDR3 region is CASSETPTGGIDEQYF. CDR3 bases: TGTGCCAGCAGTGAGACCCCGACAGGGGGCATCGACGAGCAGTACTTC.

J is TRBJ1-2 and V is TRBV5-4; D is perhaps TRBD1 (5 bases). The V and J ends lost 2 bases and 4 bases respectively, with 15 bases between them. The CDR3 has 15 residues. CDR1 and CDR2 from the germline V gene are SGHNT and YYREEE (reference sequence). The CDR3, as DNA: TGTGCCAGCAGCTTACCACAGTCGGGGGGCTATGGCTACACCTTC. Its translation: CASSLPQSGGYGYTF.

The V gene is TRBV21-1, the J gene TRBJ1-3; TRBD1, the D gene given by the table, was not confirmed from the DNA. TRBV21-1 is designated a pseudogene. This CDR3 comprises 18 residues. Written as DNA, the CDR3 is TGTGCCAGCAGCGACCTACGGGACATGGTAGAGAGGGGAAACACCATATATTTT. The encoded protein is CASSDLRDMVERGNTIYF.

The V and J genes are TRBV9 and TRBJ2-3; tentative D call: TRBD2 (6 bases). The CDR3 loop spans 15 amino acids. Germline V gene lookup returns CDR1 SGDLS and CDR2 YYNGEE. Trimming took off 0 bases at V and 3 bases at J, with 11 bases between the two ends. The CDR3 region is CASSVGGGKTDTQYF. For the CDR3, the DNA is TGTGCCAGCAGCGTAGGAGGCGGGAAAACAGATACGCAGTATTTT.

The rearrangement links TRBV10-3 to TRBJ2-7; TRBD1 agrees at 8 bases. This CDR3 spans 14 amino acids. V was clipped by 1 base and J by 3 bases; unmatched bases: 2. The V gene's germline CDR1 is ENHRY and CDR2 SYGVKD. The CDR3 region has the DNA TGTGCCATCAGTGAGTGGACAGGGAACTACGAGCAGTACTTC. This sequence encodes CAISEWTGNYEQYF.

The chain combines TRBV7-9 with TRBJ1-5, with D unclear. The CDR3 runs to 12 residues. The ends were cut back, 5 bases at V and 6 bases at J, with 8 bases in the middle. In germline, CDR1 is SEHNR, CDR2 FQNEAQ (reference sequence). The CDR3 region has the DNA TGTGCCAGCAGCCCGGGTGCTCAGCCCCAGCATTTT. It codes for CASSPGAQPQHF.

The J gene is TRBJ2-1, the V gene TRBV7-8; 9 bases match TRBD1. The germline gives CDR1 SGHVS, CDR2 FQNEAQ. The CDR3 sequence is 15 residues long. The junction had 3 bases not matched to a gene; V was cut back by 4 bases and J by 2 bases. The CDR3 spells CASSSWTGAYNEQFF. The CDR3 nucleotides are TGTGCCAGCAGCTCTTGGACAGGGGCCTACAATGAGCAGTTCTTC.

This clone turned up a few times. The chain couples TRBV5-1 to TRBJ1-6; 12 bases line up with TRBD1. The CDR3 has 16 residues. The germline V gene has CDR1 SGHRS and CDR2 YFSETQ. Trimming removed 0 bases from V and 12 bases from J; junction bases left unmatched: 7. The DNA for the CDR3 is TGCGCCAGCAGCTTGGAACCGGGACAGGGGGCCCTACCCCTCCACTTT. This sequence encodes CASSLEPGQGALPLHF.

The rearrangement links TRBV5-1 to TRBJ1-2; D gene ambiguous. This CDR3 is 13 amino acids long. Looked up from germline, CDR1 is SGHRS and CDR2 is YFSETQ. Trimming shortened V by 0 bases and J by 3 bases, and 6 bases separated the two germline ends. CDR3 protein: CASSLASDYGYTF. DNA for the CDR3: TGCGCCAGCAGCTTGGCGTCGGACTATGGCTACACCTTC.

The rearrangement uses TRBV4-2 and TRBJ1-2, with D maybe TRBD1 (6 bases). Trimming left V 0 bases short and J 3 bases short, with 20 bases between. CDR1 LGHNA and CDR2 YNFKEQ come from the germline V gene. The CDR3 loop spans 18 amino acids. CDR3 bases: TGTGCCAGCAGCCAAGATTGGACTAATATAGGGGGGGACTATGGCTACACCTTC. Its translation is CASSQDWTNIGGDYGYTF.

This CDR3 reads CASSRAGTGHNEQFF. CDR3 in DNA: TGTGCCAGCTCCAGGGCCGGGACAGGCCACAATGAGCAGTTCTTC. This rearrangement joins TRBV18 to TRBJ2-1; 8 bases align to TRBD1. The germline V gene encodes CDR1 KGHSH and CDR2 LQKENI. V was pared by 6 bases and J by 5 bases, with 9 bases of the junction left unmatched. CDR3 length: 15 amino acids.

The chain is built from TRBV6-4 and TRBJ1-2, with a tentative D call TRBD1 (5 bases). The CDR3 is 12 residues long. Deletions cut 6 bases from V and 2 bases from J, with 7 bases between. Germline lookup yields CDR1 MRHNA and CDR2 SNTAGT. CDR3: CASSQGNYGYTF. The DNA for the CDR3 is TGTGCCAGCAGCCAGGGCAACTATGGCTACACCTTC.

This clone was seen a few times. The chain uses TRBV30 and TRBJ1-5; tentatively, D is TRBD1 (6 bases). The CDR3 length is 15 residues. The germline V gene encodes CDR1 GTSNPN and CDR2 SVGIG (reference sequence). The V and J ends lost 1 base and 2 bases respectively, with 12 bases between them. This CDR3 reads CAWSAEQGGNQPQHF. The CDR3 nucleotides are TGTGCCTGGAGTGCCGAACAGGGTGGCAATCAGCCCCAGCATTTT.

V gene TRBV11-2 combines with J gene TRBJ2-1; no reliable D call. V was pared by 2 bases and J by 0 bases, with 11 bases between. The germline V gene has CDR1 SGHAT and CDR2 FQNNGV. This CDR3 is built from 16 residues. For the CDR3, the DNA is TGTGCCAGCAGCTTAATGGCTTCAAGCTCCTACAATGAGCAGTTCTTC. It yields the protein CASSLMASSSYNEQFF.

About this clone itself: Other DNA sequences in this specimen translate into the identical CDR3. The V gene is TRBV5-1, the J gene TRBJ2-1, with 10 positions matching TRBD2. Trimming at V came to 4 bases and at J to 2 bases, leaving 6 bases not matched to a gene. Germline V gene data show CDR1 as SGHRS and CDR2 as YFSETQ. CDR3 size: 16 residues. The CDR3 DNA reads as TGCGCCAGCAGCCCCCTAACTAGCGGGGCCTACAATGAGCAGTTCTTC. It translates to CASSPLTSGAYNEQFF. Full variable domain (rest looked up from reference TRBV5-1 and TRBJ2-1): KAGVTQTPRYLIKTRGQQVTLSCSPISGHRSVSWYQQTPGQGLQFLFEYFSETQRNKGNFPGRFSGRQFSNSRSEMNVSTLELGDSALYLCASSPLTSGAYNEQFFGPGTRLTVL.

The chain recombines TRBV19 with TRBJ1-1, with 8 bases matching TRBD1. This CDR3 is 15 amino acids long. With 7 bases clipped from V and 2 bases from J, the junction kept 9 bases outside the gene matches. The germline V gene encodes CDR1 LNHDA and CDR2 SQIVND (reference sequence). The CDR3 is CASIKTGARNTEAFF. CDR3 DNA: TGTGCCAGTATTAAGACAGGGGCCCGAAACACTGAAGCTTTCTTT. The whole variable domain, remainder taken from reference TRBV19 and TRBJ1-1, is DGGITQSPKYLFRKEGQNVTLSCEQNLNHDAMYWYRQDPGQGLRLIYYSQIVNDFQKGDIAEGYSVSREKKESFPLTVTSAQKNPTAFYLCASIKTGARNTEAFFGQGTRLTVV.

This rearrangement joins TRBV6-5 to TRBJ1-1, with TRBD1 as a possible D gene (5 bases). Germline V gene lookup returns CDR1 MNHEY and CDR2 SVGAGI. The CDR3 runs 13 residues. The V end was cut by 3 bases, the J end by 3 bases, with 8 bases between. CDR3 in amino acids: CASSYRGYTEAFF. In DNA form, the CDR3 reads TGTGCCAGCAGTTATAGGGGATACACTGAAGCTTTCTTT.

This clone has a single count. The rearrangement joins TRBV19 to TRBJ2-1, with D hard to call. The CDR3 spans 16 residues. Germline V CDR1 and CDR2: LNHDA, SQIVND (reference sequence). V gave up 0 bases and J gave up 2 bases, with 11 bases separating them. CDR3 nucleotides: TGTGCCAGTAGTATAGACTGGGCAGGCACCTACAATGAGCAGTTCTTC. Its protein is CASSIDWAGTYNEQFF.

As for this clone: Distinct nucleotide sequences in the sample also encode this CDR3. V usage is TRBV18 and J usage is TRBJ1-3; weak D call: TRBD1 (5 bases). V lost 2 bases and J 0 bases, leaving 5 bases between the germline ends. This CDR3 spans 14 amino acids. Germline CDR1 and CDR2: KGHSH and LQKENI. CDR3 sequence (DNA): TGTGCCAGCTCACCAGACAGCTCTGGAAACACCATATATTTT. This codes for CASSPDSSGNTIYF.

This chain uses TRBV28 with TRBJ1-5, with D perhaps TRBD1 (5 bases). Germline-derived CDR1 and CDR2 are MDHEN and SYDVKM. The CDR3 is made up of 18 amino acids. V was pared by 1 base and J by 0 bases, with 16 bases between. CDR3 nucleotide sequence: TGTGCCAGCAGTTTATTACGGGCGGGACGATATAGCAATCAGCCCCAGCATTTT. Protein product: CASSLLRAGRYSNQPQHF. Full variable domain (remainder filled in from reference TRBV28 and TRBJ1-5): DVKVTQSSRYLVKRTGEKVFLECVQDMDHENMFWYRQDPGLGLRLIYFSYDVKMKEKGDIPEGYSVSREKKERFSLILESASTNQTSMYLCASSLLRAGRYSNQPQHFGDGTRLSIL.

The V gene is TRBV14, the J gene TRBJ1-6; 8 bases align to TRBD1. The length of the CDR3 is 16 residues. Looked up from germline, CDR1 is SGHDN and CDR2 is FVKESK. The V segment lost 5 bases and the J segment 4 bases; nucleotides outside the gene matches: 7. The DNA of the CDR3 is TGTGCCAGCAGCTTCGGACAGGGCGATTATAATTCACCCCTCCACTTT. Amino acids: CASSFGQGDYNSPLHF.

This clone was seen more than once but under ten times. The CDR3 DNA reads TGTGCCGCCTGGGCGGGGCGCGACGAGCAGTACTTC. Translation: CAAWAGRDEQYF. The chain employs TRBV10-3 and TRBJ2-7; TRBD2 is a possible D gene (6 bases). The CDR3 is 12 residues long. Germline V lookup: CDR1 ENHRY, CDR2 SYGVKD. With 11 bases removed from V and 5 bases from J, the gap between germline ends came to 16 bases.

This clone showed up just once. The V call is TRBV24-1, the J call TRBJ2-7; D not certain. CDR3 size: 13 residues. V was clipped by 9 bases and J by 2 bases, with 13 bases between them. In germline, CDR1 is KGHDR, CDR2 SFDVKD. CDR3 sequence (DNA): TGTGCCACCGACGGTGACTTCGCCTACGAGCAGTACTTC. It specifies CATDGDFAYEQYF.

The rearrangement uses TRBV6-5 and TRBJ1-5, with TRBD1 matching over 7 bases. The V segment lost 5 bases and the J segment 5 bases; nucleotides outside the gene matches: 9. This CDR3 contains 15 residues. Germline V gene data show CDR1 as MNHEY and CDR2 as SVGAGI. Here the CDR3 DNA reads TGTGCCAGCAGTACGTCCGGGACAGACTATCAGCCCCAGCATTTT. Protein sequence: CASSTSGTDYQPQHF.

This clone showed up just once. The gene calls are TRBV4-2 and TRBJ2-7, with D possibly TRBD2 on 5 matching bases. This CDR3 spans 15 amino acids. Germline assignment: CDR1 LGHNA and CDR2 YNFKEQ. V was shortened by 0 bases and J by 4 bases, with 13 bases between the two germline ends. The CDR3 loop reads CASSQEENRGYEQYF. Written as DNA, the CDR3 is TGTGCCAGCAGCCAAGAAGAGAACCGGGGATACGAGCAGTACTTC.